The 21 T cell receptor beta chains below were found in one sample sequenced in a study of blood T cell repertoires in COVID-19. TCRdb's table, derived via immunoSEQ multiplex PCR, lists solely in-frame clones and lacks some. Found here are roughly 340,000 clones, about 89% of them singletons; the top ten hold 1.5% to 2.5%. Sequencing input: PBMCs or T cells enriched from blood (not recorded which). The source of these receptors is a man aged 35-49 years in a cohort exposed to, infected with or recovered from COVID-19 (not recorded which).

The CDR3 DNA sequence: TGTGCCAGCAGCCTGACTAGCGGGACCTACGAGCAGTACTTC. Translating it yields CASSLTSGTYEQYF. The chain recombines TRBV3-1 (or the pseudogene TRBV3-2) with TRBJ2-7, with TRBD2 matching 11 bases. Trimming cost V 4 bases and J 2 bases; bases outside gene matches: 1. The CDR3 contains 14 residues. CDR1 is LGHDT and CDR2 is YNNKEL in the germline V gene (reference sequence).

Written as DNA, the CDR3 is TGTGCCAGCAGTGAAGCGCTGGTGGCAACCGGGGAGCTGTTTTTT. It is translated as CASSEALVATGELFF. The chain has TRBV2 and TRBJ2-2; D gene uncertain. The germline V gene encodes CDR1 SNHLY and CDR2 FYNNEI. Trimming took 0 bases from V and 5 from J, leaving 10 bases between them. The CDR3 is 15 amino acids. The full variable domain, completed using reference TRBV2 and TRBJ2-2, is EPEVTQTPSHQVTQMGQEVILRCVPISNHLYFYWYRQILGQKVEFLVSFYNNEISEKSEIFDDQFSVERPDGSNFTLKIRSTKLEDSAMYFCASSEALVATGELFFGEGSRLTVL.

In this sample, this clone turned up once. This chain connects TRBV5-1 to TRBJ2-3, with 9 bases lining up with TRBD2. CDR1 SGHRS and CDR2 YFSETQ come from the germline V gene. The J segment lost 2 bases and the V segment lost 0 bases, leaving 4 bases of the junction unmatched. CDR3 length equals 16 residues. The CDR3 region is CASSLAGTSSTDTQYF. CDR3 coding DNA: TGCGCCAGCAGCTTGGCCGGGACTAGCTCCACAGATACGCAGTATTTT.

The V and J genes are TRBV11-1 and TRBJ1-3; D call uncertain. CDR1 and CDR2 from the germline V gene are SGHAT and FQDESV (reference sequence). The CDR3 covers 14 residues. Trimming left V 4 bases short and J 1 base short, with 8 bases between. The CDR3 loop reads CASSSSGSGNTIYF. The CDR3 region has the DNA TGTGCCAGCAGCTCCTCCGGGTCTGGAAACACCATATATTTT.

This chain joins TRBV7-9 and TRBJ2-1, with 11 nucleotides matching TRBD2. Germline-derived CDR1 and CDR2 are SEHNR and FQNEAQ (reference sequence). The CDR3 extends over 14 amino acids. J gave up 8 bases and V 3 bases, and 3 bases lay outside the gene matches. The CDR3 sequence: CASSFRLAGHEQFF. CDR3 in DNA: TGTGCCAGCAGCTTCCGACTAGCGGGACATGAGCAGTTCTTC.

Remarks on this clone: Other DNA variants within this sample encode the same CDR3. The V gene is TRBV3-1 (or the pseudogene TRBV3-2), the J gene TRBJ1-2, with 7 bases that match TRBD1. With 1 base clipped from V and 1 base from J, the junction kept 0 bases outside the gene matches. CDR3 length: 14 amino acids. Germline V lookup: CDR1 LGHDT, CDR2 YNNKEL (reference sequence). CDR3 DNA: TGTGCCAGCAGCCAAGGACAGGGTAACTATGGCTACACCTTC. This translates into CASSQGQGNYGYTF.

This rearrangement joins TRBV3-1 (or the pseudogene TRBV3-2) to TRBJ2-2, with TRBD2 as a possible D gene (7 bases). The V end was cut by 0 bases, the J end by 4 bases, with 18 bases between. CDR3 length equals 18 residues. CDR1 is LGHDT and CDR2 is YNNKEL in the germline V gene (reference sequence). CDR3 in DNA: TGTGCCAGCAGCCAAGATGCGGCGGGGGCCCGGGGCACCGGGGAGCTGTTTTTT. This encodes CASSQDAAGARGTGELFF.

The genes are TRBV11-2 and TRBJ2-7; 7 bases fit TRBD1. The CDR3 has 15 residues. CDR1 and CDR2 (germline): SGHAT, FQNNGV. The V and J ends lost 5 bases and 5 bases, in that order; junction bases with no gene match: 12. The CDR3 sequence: CASSLPGQYIHEQYF. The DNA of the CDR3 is TGTGCCAGCAGCCTACCGGGACAGTATATCCACGAGCAGTACTTC.

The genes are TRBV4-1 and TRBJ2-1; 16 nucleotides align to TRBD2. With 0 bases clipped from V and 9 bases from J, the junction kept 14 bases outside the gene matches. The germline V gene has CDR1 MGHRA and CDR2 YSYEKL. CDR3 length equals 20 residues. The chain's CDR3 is CASSQDIGTSGRGRRVEQFF. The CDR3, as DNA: TGCGCCAGCAGCCAAGATATAGGGACTAGCGGGAGGGGAAGGAGAGTTGAGCAGTTCTTC.

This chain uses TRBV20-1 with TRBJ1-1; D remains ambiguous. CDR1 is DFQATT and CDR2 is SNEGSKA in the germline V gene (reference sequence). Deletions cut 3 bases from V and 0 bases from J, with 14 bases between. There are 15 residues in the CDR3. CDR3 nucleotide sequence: TGCAGTGCTAGTCCATCGGGGAGCATGAACACTGAAGCTTTCTTT. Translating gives CSASPSGSMNTEAFF.

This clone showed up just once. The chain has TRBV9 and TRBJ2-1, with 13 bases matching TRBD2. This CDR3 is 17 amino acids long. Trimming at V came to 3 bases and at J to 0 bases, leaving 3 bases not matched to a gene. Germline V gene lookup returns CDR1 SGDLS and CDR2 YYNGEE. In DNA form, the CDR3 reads TGTGCCAGCAGCGCGACTAGCGGGAGGAGCTCCTACAATGAGCAGTTCTTC. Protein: CASSATSGRSSYNEQFF.

The CDR3 here is CASSSTGAPNYGYTF. CDR3 sequence (DNA): TGCGCCAGCAGCTCGACAGGGGCCCCTAACTATGGCTACACCTTC. The V call is TRBV5-1, the J call TRBJ1-2; 8 nucleotides align to TRBD1. Losses at the gene ends were 3 bases for V and 0 bases for J; bases not matched to a gene: 4. The CDR3 runs to 15 residues. Germline CDR1 reads SGHRS; CDR2 reads YFSETQ.

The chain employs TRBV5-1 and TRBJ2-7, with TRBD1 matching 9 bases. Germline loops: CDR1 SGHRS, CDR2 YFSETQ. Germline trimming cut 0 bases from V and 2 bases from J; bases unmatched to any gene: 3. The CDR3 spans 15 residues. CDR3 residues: CASSLEQGAAYEQYF. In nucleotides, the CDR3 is TGCGCCAGCAGCTTGGAACAGGGGGCAGCCTACGAGCAGTACTTC.

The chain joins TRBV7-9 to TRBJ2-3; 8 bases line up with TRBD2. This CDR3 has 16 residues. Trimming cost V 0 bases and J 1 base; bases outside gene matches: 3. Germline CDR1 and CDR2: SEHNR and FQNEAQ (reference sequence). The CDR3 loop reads CASSLAPAGGTDTQYF. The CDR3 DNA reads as TGTGCCAGCAGCTTAGCGCCAGCGGGGGGCACAGATACGCAGTATTTT.

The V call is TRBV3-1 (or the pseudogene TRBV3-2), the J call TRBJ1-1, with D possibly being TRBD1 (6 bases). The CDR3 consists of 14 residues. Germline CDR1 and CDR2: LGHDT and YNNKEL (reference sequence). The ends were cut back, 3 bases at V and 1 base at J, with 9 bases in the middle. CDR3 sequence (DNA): TGTGCCAGCAGCCACGGACAGCCGAACACTGAAGCTTTCTTT. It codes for CASSHGQPNTEAFF.

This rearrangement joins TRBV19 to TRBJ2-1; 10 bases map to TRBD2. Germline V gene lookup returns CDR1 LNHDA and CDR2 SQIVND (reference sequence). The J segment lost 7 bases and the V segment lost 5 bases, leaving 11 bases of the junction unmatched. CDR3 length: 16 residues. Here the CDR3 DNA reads TGTGCCAGTAGTCTCTCCCCTAGCGGGAGTTCTAATGAGCAGTTCTTC. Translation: CASSLSPSGSSNEQFF.

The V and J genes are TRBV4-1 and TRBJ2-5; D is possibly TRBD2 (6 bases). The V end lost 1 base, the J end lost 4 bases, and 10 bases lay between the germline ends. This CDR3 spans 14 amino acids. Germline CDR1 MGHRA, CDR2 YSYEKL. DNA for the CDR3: TGCGCCAGCAGCCAAGGCGGGGCAGGAGAGACCCAGTACTTC. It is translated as CASSQGGAGETQYF.

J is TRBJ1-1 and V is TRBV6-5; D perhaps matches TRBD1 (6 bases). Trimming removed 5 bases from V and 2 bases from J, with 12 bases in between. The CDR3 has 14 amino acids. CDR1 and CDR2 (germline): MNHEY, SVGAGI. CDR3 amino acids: CASSQGSPNTEAFF. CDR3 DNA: TGTGCCAGCAGTCAGGGGTCCCCTAACACTGAAGCTTTCTTT.

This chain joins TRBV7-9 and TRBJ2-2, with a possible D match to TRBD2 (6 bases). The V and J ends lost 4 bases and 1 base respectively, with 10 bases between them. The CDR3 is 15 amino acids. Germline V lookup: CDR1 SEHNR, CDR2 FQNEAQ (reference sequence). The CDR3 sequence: CASSSGGVNTGELFF. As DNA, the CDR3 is TGTGCCAGCAGCTCAGGCGGGGTGAACACCGGGGAGCTGTTTTTT.

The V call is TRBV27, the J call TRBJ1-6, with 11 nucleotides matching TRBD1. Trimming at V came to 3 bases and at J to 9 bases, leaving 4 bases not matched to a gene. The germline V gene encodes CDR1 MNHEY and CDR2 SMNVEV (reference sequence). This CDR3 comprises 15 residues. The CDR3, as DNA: TGTGCCAGCAGTTTGCGGACAGGGGGCAGTTCACCCCTCCACTTT. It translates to CASSLRTGGSSPLHF.

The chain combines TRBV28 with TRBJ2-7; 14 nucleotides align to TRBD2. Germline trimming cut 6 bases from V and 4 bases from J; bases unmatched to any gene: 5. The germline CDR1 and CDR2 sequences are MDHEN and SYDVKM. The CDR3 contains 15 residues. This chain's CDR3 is CASRTSGRAEYEQYF. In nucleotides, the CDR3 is TGTGCCAGCAGGACTAGCGGGAGGGCCGAGTACGAGCAGTACTTC.